Each of the 3 T cell receptor beta chains below was sequenced from the same sample in a study of T cells in Graves' hyperthyroidism and ophthalmopathy. TCR beta CDR3 sequences were amplified from RNA transcripts. The HTBI primer set served for first-round RT-PCR of the TCR CDR3. TCRdb reprocessed the multiplex PCR reads via MiXCR and lists one record per CDR3 protein. This table holds under 350,000 distinct CDR3 sequences, less than 15% found once. The sequencing input was blood. The receptors derive from a woman between 25 and 40 years old with Graves' hyperthyroidism that later progressed to Graves' ophthalmopathy.

Ten or more counts support this clonotype. The CDR3 region has the DNA TGTGCCAGCAGTTTGTTGGGTGCCGGGGAGCTGTTTTTT. Translation gives CASSLLGAGELFF. V gene TRBV12-3 or TRBV12-4 combines with J gene TRBJ2-2; no reliable D call. This CDR3 contains 13 residues. The V end was cut by 3 bases, the J end by 6 bases, with 8 bases between.

This clonotype was recorded at least ten times. The chain couples TRBV12-3 or TRBV12-4 to TRBJ2-7; maybe TRBD2 (5 bases). V gave up 6 bases and J gave up 2 bases, with 17 bases separating them. This CDR3 has 15 residues. The CDR3 region is CASSPGRDNTYEQYF. The CDR3 nucleotides are TGTGCCAGCAGCCCCGGACGGGATAATACCTACGAGCAGTACTTC.

The genes are TRBV6-5 and TRBJ2-7; 11 bases align to TRBD1. The germline CDR1 and CDR2 sequences are MNHEY and SVGAGI. The junction had 6 bases not matched to a gene; V was cut back by 4 bases and J by 4 bases. There are 15 residues in the CDR3. CDR3 coding DNA: TGTGCCAGCAGTTCCCGGGGACAGGGGGATTACGAGCAGTACTTC. This codes for CASSSRGQGDYEQYF.